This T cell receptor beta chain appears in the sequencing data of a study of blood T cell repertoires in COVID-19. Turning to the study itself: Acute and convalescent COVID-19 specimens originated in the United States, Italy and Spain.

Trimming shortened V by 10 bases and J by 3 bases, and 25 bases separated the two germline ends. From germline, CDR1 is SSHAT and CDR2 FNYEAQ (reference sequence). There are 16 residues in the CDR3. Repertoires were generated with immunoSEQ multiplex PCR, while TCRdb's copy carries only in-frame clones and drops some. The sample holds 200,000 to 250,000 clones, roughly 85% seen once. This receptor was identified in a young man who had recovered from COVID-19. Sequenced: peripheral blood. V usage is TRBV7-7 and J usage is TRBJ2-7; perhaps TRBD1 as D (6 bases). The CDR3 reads CATQKGIGTGSYEQYF. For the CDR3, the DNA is TGTGCCACCCAAAAGGGTATTGGTACAGGGAGCTACGAGCAGTACTTC.